Listed below are T cell receptor beta chains from one sample, sequenced in a study of neoadjuvant nivolumab and ipilimumab in lung cancer. TCRdb's table, derived via immunoSEQ multiplex PCR, lists solely in-frame clones and lacks some. The sample has about 18,000 clones, around 86% seen once. The input for sequencing was peripheral blood, taken before neoadjuvant nivolumab, alone or with ipilimumab. All receptors come from an adult with non-small cell lung cancer. Both conserved end residues are part of each CDR3. A D gene is named only where the DNA matches it firmly. Clone size is not always given. Where it is, it says once, few, many or a class for expanded clones.

v_call	d_call	j_call	clone_size	cdr3_aa	cdr3_nt
TRBV7-9	TRBD1	TRBJ2-3	NA	CASSLNRGDTQYF	TGTGCCAGCAGCTTAAACAGGGGAGATACGCAGTATTTT
TRBV5-4	TRBD2	TRBJ2-1	NA	CASSPLLGSGSNEQFF	TGTGCCAGCAGCCCGTTGCTGGGTAGCGGGAGTAATGAGCAGTTCTTC
TRBV11-2	NA	TRBJ2-3	NA	CASSLGGSTDTQYF	TGTGCCAGCAGCTTGGGCGGGAGCACAGATACGCAGTATTTT
TRBV6-5	TRBD1	TRBJ1-2	NA	CASSARGNYGYTF	TGTGCCAGCAGCGCCAGGGGGAACTATGGCTACACCTTC
TRBV30	TRBD1	TRBJ1-3	NA	CACSGTGFGFSGNTIYF	TGTGCCTGCTCCGGGACAGGGTTCGGTTTTTCTGGAAACACCATATATTTT
TRBV2	TRBD1	TRBJ2-7	NA	CASSGDRVYEQYF	TGTGCCAGCAGTGGGGACAGGGTGTACGAGCAGTACTTC
TRBV6-5	NA	TRBJ2-7	NA	CASSKGRGQNHEQYF	TGTGCCAGCAGCAAAGGGAGGGGGCAGAACCACGAGCAGTACTTC
TRBV5-1	NA	TRBJ2-7	few	CASRVDSYSYEQYF	TGCGCCAGCAGAGTGGACAGCTACTCCTACGAGCAGTACTTC
TRBV29-1	TRBD1	TRBJ1-1	NA	CSVHGQGADTEAFF	TGCAGCGTCCACGGACAGGGGGCGGACACTGAAGCTTTCTTT
TRBV5-4	TRBD1	TRBJ1-2	NA	CASSLQGQGSGYTF	TGTGCCAGCAGCCTCCAGGGACAGGGGAGTGGCTACACCTTC
TRBV7-2	TRBD1	TRBJ1-5	NA	CASSPGGFNQPQHF	TGTGCCAGCAGCCCAGGGGGGTTTAACCAGCCCCAGCATTTT
TRBV11-2	NA	TRBJ1-1	NA	CASSLDGAAFF	TGTGCCAGCAGCTTAGATGGGGCAGCTTTCTTT
TRBV6-6	NA	TRBJ1-4	NA	CASSYSELREKLFF	TGTGCCAGCAGTTACTCTGAACTCCGTGAAAAACTGTTTTTT
TRBV15	NA	TRBJ1-5	NA	CATSRDRPWQPQHF	TGTGCCACCAGCAGAGATCGGCCTTGGCAGCCCCAGCATTTT
TRBV9	NA	TRBJ2-3	few	CASSVETPHTDTQYF	TGTGCCAGCAGCGTCGAGACCCCTCATACAGATACGCAGTATTTT
TRBV7-9	NA	TRBJ2-3	NA	CASSLNRAADTQYF	TGTGCCAGCAGCTTAAATAGGGCGGCAGATACGCAGTATTTT
TRBV2	NA	TRBJ1-4	NA	CATTTDQGLEKLFF	TGTGCCACAACGACCGACCAGGGTCTCGAAAAACTGTTTTTT
TRBV7-2	NA	TRBJ1-4	NA	CASSQSRGHGSLAKLFF	TGTGCCAGCAGCCAATCCCGGGGACACGGTAGCTTAGCAAAACTGTTTTTT
TRBV7-9	NA	TRBJ1-5	NA	CASSLEGGPNQPQHF	TGTGCCAGCAGCTTAGAGGGAGGACCCAATCAGCCCCAGCATTTT
TRBV9	TRBD2	TRBJ2-2	NA	CASSAHSGTRGDTGELFF	TGTGCCAGCAGCGCCCACTCCGGGACTAGGGGGGACACCGGGGAGCTGTTTTTT
TRBV25-1	NA	TRBJ1-2	NA	CASSDNGTSPNYGYTF	TGTGCCAGCAGTGATAACGGGACAAGCCCTAACTATGGCTACACCTTC
TRBV7-3	TRBD1	TRBJ1-2	NA	CASSSDAGGSGYTF	TGTGCCAGCAGCTCCGACGCAGGGGGCTCTGGCTACACCTTC
TRBV6-5	NA	TRBJ2-2	NA	CASSYGSNLNGELFF	TGTGCCAGCAGTTACGGTTCTAACCTAAACGGGGAGCTGTTTTTT
TRBV7-2	NA	TRBJ2-2	NA	CASSLRPAGADTGELFF	TGTGCCAGCAGCTTACGGCCGGCAGGGGCGGACACCGGGGAGCTGTTTTTT
TRBV6-5	NA	TRBJ2-1	NA	CASRKGQLNEQFF	TGTGCCAGCAGGAAAGGACAGCTTAATGAGCAGTTCTTC
TRBV4-3	NA	TRBJ2-5	NA	CASSQGGSARGETQYF	TGCGCCAGCAGCCAAGGGGGATCGGCTAGGGGGGAGACCCAGTACTTC
TRBV4-2	NA	TRBJ1-5	few	CASRGGGQPQHF	TGTGCCAGTAGGGGCGGTGGTCAGCCCCAGCATTTT
TRBV4-1	TRBD2	TRBJ2-7	few	CASSRGLAGVYEQYF	TGCGCCAGCAGCCGAGGACTAGCGGGAGTCTACGAGCAGTACTTC
TRBV6-1	NA	TRBJ2-1	NA	CASSQYNEQFF	TGTGCCAGCTCACAATACAATGAGCAGTTCTTC
TRBV7-2	TRBD2	TRBJ2-5	NA	CASSTLAGDIETQYF	TGTGCCAGCAGCACCCTAGCGGGAGACATAGAGACCCAGTACTTC
TRBV27	TRBD1	TRBJ2-1	few	CASSSGQGYNEQFF	TGTGCCAGCAGTTCGGGACAGGGCTACAATGAGCAGTTCTTC
TRBV6-1	NA	TRBJ2-5	NA	CASSADLLQETQYF	TGTGCCAGCAGCGCAGACCTCCTCCAAGAGACCCAGTACTTC
TRBV29-1	NA	TRBJ1-1	NA	CSVVLLGDTEAFF	TGCAGCGTAGTCCTTTTGGGGGACACTGAAGCTTTCTTT
TRBV6-5	NA	TRBJ2-7	NA	CASRPGWGHEQYF	TGTGCCAGCAGACCAGGGTGGGGCCACGAGCAGTACTTC
TRBV27	NA	TRBJ1-1	NA	CASSLTRDTEAFF	TGTGCCAGCAGTTTAACCAGGGATACTGAAGCTTTCTTT
TRBV27	NA	TRBJ2-7	once	CASSAGLGYEQYF	TGTGCCAGCAGTGCGGGCCTAGGCTACGAGCAGTACTTC
TRBV5-4	NA	TRBJ1-2	NA	CASSLTGLANYGYTF	TGTGCCAGCAGCCTTACAGGGCTAGCTAACTATGGCTACACCTTC
TRBV7-3	TRBD1	TRBJ2-7	NA	CASSLTGQGREQYF	TGTGCCAGCAGCTTAACGGGACAGGGTCGCGAGCAGTACTTC
TRBV5-1	NA	TRBJ1-2	NA	CASSLGDPGDYGYTF	TGCGCCAGCAGCTTAGGGGATCCGGGAGACTATGGCTACACCTTC
TRBV4-1	NA	TRBJ2-7	NA	CASSQNRGGGYEQYF	TGCGCCAGCAGCCAGAACAGGGGCGGGGGATACGAGCAGTACTTC
TRBV28	TRBD2	TRBJ2-1	NA	CASRGISAGEFDEQFF	TGTGCCAGCAGGGGGATATCAGCGGGAGAATTCGATGAGCAGTTCTTC
TRBV18	NA	TRBJ1-2	NA	CASSPPQGSFYGYTF	TGTGCCAGCTCACCACCCCAGGGCTCTTTCTATGGCTACACCTTC
TRBV21-1	NA	TRBJ2-7	NA	CASTLPQDEQYF	TGTGCCAGCACCTTACCCCAGGACGAGCAGTACTTC
TRBV28	TRBD1	TRBJ1-1	NA	CASSFGTGSNTEAFF	TGTGCCAGCAGTTTCGGGACAGGGTCGAACACTGAAGCTTTCTTT
TRBV2	NA	TRBJ1-2	NA	CASRAGRPGYTF	TGTGCCAGCAGAGCCGGGAGGCCCGGCTACACCTTC
TRBV18	NA	TRBJ2-1	NA	CASSPPGSGYNEQFF	TGTGCCAGCTCACCACCTGGGTCTGGATACAATGAGCAGTTCTTC
TRBV5-1	TRBD2	TRBJ2-5	NA	CASSLYGGSGETQYF	TGCGCCAGCAGCTTGTATGGCGGGAGTGGGGAGACCCAGTACTTC
TRBV5-4	TRBD1	TRBJ1-4	NA	CASSSTGQGTNEKLFF	TGTGCCAGCAGCTCGACAGGGCAAGGGACTAATGAAAAACTGTTTTTT
TRBV11-2	NA	TRBJ2-7	NA	CASSLGLHYEQYF	TGTGCCAGCAGCTTAGGACTACACTACGAGCAGTACTTC
TRBV30	NA	TRBJ1-1	NA	CAWSVPGVTEAFF	TGTGCCTGGAGTGTCCCAGGGGTCACTGAAGCTTTCTTT
TRBV5-1	NA	TRBJ2-7	NA	CASSLSNEQYF	TGCGCCAGCAGCTTGAGTAACGAGCAGTACTTC
TRBV30	NA	TRBJ2-7	once	CAWSGSRVGGYEQYF	TGTGCCTGGAGTGGATCGAGGGTGGGGGGTTACGAGCAGTACTTC
TRBV6-5	NA	TRBJ1-5	NA	CASKPGLRNQPQHF	TGTGCCAGCAAACCGGGACTTCGCAATCAGCCCCAGCATTTT